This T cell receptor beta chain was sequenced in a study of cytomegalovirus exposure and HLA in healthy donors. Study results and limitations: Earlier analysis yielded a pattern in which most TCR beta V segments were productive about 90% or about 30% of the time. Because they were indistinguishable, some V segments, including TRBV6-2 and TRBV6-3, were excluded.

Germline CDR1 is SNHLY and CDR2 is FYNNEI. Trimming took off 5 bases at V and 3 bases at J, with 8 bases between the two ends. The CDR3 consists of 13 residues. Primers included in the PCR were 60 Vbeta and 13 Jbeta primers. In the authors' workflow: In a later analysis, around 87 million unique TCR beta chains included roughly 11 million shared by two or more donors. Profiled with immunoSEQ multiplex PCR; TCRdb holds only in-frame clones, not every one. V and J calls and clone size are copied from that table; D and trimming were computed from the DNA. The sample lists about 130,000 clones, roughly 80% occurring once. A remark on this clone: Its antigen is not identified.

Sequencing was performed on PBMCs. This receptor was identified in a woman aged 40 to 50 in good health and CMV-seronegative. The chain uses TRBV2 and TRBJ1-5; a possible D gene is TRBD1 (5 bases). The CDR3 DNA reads TGTGCCAGCAGTACAGGTTACAATCAGCCCCAGCATTTT. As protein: CASSTGYNQPQHF.